The next 17 T cell receptor beta chains were all read from a single sample in a study of radiotherapy plus CTLA-4 blockade in lung cancer (dated by TCRdb to 2017 to 2018). Preparation of the library involved the immunoSEQ multiplex PCR assay. What TCRdb holds here is the immuneACCESS table cut down to in-frame rearrangements. Part of the clones is not present; checked against another copy, under half of the missing clones reflect an unresolved V gene, and the others are unexplained. The sample records 60,000 or so clones, 77% of which are singletons. 3% to 4% of the sample belongs to the ten largest clones. The sample in question was peripheral blood, obtained from a patient treated with radiotherapy plus ipilimumab. These receptors came from a human donor with non-small cell lung cancer who had a partial response to radiotherapy plus ipilimumab.

This chain uses TRBV6-1 with TRBJ1-2; 8 nucleotides match TRBD1. Per germline, CDR1 MNHNS and CDR2 SASEGT. The CDR3 loop spans 14 amino acids. V gave up 7 bases and J gave up 8 bases; unmatched junction bases: 12. The CDR3 nucleotides are TGTGCCAGCACTCCGACCCAGGGGGCGTTGGGCTACACCTTC. This gives the protein CASTPTQGALGYTF.

This chain connects TRBV11-2 to TRBJ1-3; the D gene is possibly TRBD1 (6 bases). The CDR3 is 18 amino acids. The germline V and J ends were trimmed by 3 bases and 0 bases, with 18 bases remaining between them. CDR1 is SGHAT and CDR2 is FQNNGV in the germline V gene. The CDR3 DNA sequence: TGTGCCAGCAGCTTGAGGGGAGGGGGTATCCACTCTGGAAACACCATATATTTT. Translation: CASSLRGGGIHSGNTIYF.

The rearrangement joins TRBV7-6 to TRBJ2-2; 8 bases map to TRBD1. Trimming at V came to 0 bases and at J to 4 bases, leaving 4 bases not matched to a gene. Per the germline V gene, CDR1 is SGHVS and CDR2 is FNYEAQ. The CDR3 runs to 16 residues. The CDR3 is CASSLAETGVTGELFF. The CDR3 DNA reads as TGTGCCAGCAGCTTAGCCGAGACAGGGGTCACCGGGGAGCTGTTTTTT.

This clone was seen only a few times. V usage is TRBV4-2 and J usage is TRBJ2-3; 9 positions match TRBD2. In germline, CDR1 is LGHNA, CDR2 YNFKEQ. The CDR3 length is 17 residues. Trimming cost V 4 bases and J 5 bases; bases outside gene matches: 13. The CDR3 reads CASSPRSGGGAQDTQYF. Here the CDR3 DNA reads TGTGCCAGCAGCCCACGATCCGGCGGGGGGGCCCAAGATACGCAGTATTTT.

This clone has a single count. The rearrangement links TRBV19 to TRBJ1-1; a weak D match, TRBD1 (6 bases). Germline CDR1 LNHDA, CDR2 SQIVND (reference sequence). The CDR3 is made up of 14 amino acids. Trimming took off 5 bases at V and 2 bases at J, with 12 bases between the two ends. Here the CDR3 reads CASSPWTENTEAFF. For the CDR3, the DNA is TGTGCCAGTAGTCCTTGGACAGAAAACACTGAAGCTTTCTTT.

This clone was detected only a few times. Written as DNA, the CDR3 is TGTGCCAGAAGCGGGGGACAGGGGACCGGCGAGCAGTACTTC. Translation gives CARSGGQGTGEQYF. This chain connects TRBV5-3 to TRBJ2-7, with 10 nucleotides matching TRBD1. TRBV5-3 is given ORF status, its function remaining uncertain. V dropped 4 bases and J dropped 6; count of bases not matched to a gene: 7. The CDR3 extends over 14 amino acids.

This clone has just one count. Without the conserved terminal phenylalanine or tryptophan, this CDR3 likely stems from a read error. This chain uses TRBV5-1 with TRBJ1-2; TRBD1 matches at 8 bases. The CDR3 has 17 amino acids. Germline CDR1 and CDR2: SGHRS and YFSETQ. The V segment lost 4 bases and the J segment 6 bases; nucleotides outside the gene matches: 17. This CDR3 reads CASSPYLIQGEENGYTL. The CDR3 bases are TGCGCCAGCAGCCCGTATTTGATACAGGGGGAGGAGAATGGCTACACCCTC.

This clone occurred once. The gene calls are TRBV19 and TRBJ2-1; a possible D gene is TRBD1 (6 bases). Germline V gene data show CDR1 as LNHDA and CDR2 as SQIVND (reference sequence). V was cut by 2 bases and J by 5 bases, with 7 bases left in between. The CDR3 consists of 13 residues. In DNA, the CDR3 is TGTGCCAGTAGTATATACAGGGACAATGAGCAGTTCTTC. It translates to CASSIYRDNEQFF.

The chain joins TRBV7-8 to TRBJ1-1; D is unclear. This CDR3 is 13 amino acids long. V was pared by 5 bases and J by 0 bases, with 7 bases between. Germline V gene data show CDR1 as SGHVS and CDR2 as FQNEAQ. CDR3 bases: TGTGCCAGCAGCCCCCGGGTGAACACTGAAGCTTTCTTT. Protein product: CASSPRVNTEAFF.

In its sample, this clone was seen once. This rearrangement joins TRBV7-8 to TRBJ2-1; 7 bases map to TRBD1. There are 17 residues in the CDR3. CDR1 and CDR2 (germline): SGHVS, FQNEAQ. V lost 1 base and J lost 0; bases outside the gene matches: 6. The CDR3 sequence is CASSLDRGQSSYNEQFF. In DNA, the CDR3 is TGTGCCAGCAGCTTAGACAGGGGCCAAAGCTCCTACAATGAGCAGTTCTTC.

V usage is TRBV12-5 and J usage is TRBJ2-5; the match to TRBD2 covers 16 bases. CDR1 and CDR2 from the germline V gene are LGHNT and FRNRAP. The CDR3 has 17 residues. The trim removed 6 bases at V and 3 bases at J, leaving 7 bases unmatched. This chain's CDR3 is CASGPGTSGGAEETQYF. In DNA, the CDR3 is TGTGCTAGTGGGCCCGGGACTAGCGGGGGGGCCGAAGAGACCCAGTACTTC.

The chain joins TRBV7-9 to TRBJ2-5; 9 bases line up with TRBD2. CDR1 and CDR2 from the germline V gene are SEHNR and FQNEAQ (reference sequence). V shed 2 bases and J 2 bases; nucleotides not matched to a gene: 3. The CDR3 runs 15 residues. The DNA of the CDR3 is TGTGCCAGCAGCTTAATTCTAGCGGGACAAGAGACCCAGTACTTC. It specifies CASSLILAGQETQYF.

The chain recombines TRBV19 with TRBJ1-2; 9 bases align to TRBD1. With 4 bases clipped from V and 8 bases from J, the junction kept 8 bases outside the gene matches. The CDR3 contains 14 residues. Germline lookup yields CDR1 LNHDA and CDR2 SQIVND (reference sequence). The DNA for the CDR3 is TGTGCCAGTAGTACCGGACAGGGGTTAGGGGGCTACACCTTC. This encodes CASSTGQGLGGYTF.

This chain uses TRBV29-1 with TRBJ2-3; 8 bases align to TRBD1. CDR3 length equals 15 residues. V shed 2 bases and J 1 base; nucleotides not matched to a gene: 5. From germline, CDR1 is SQVTM and CDR2 ANQGSEA. CDR3 in amino acids: CSVERATGGTDTQYF. CDR3 DNA sequence: TGCAGCGTTGAAAGGGCGACAGGGGGCACAGATACGCAGTATTTT.

This rearrangement joins TRBV2 to TRBJ1-6; 8 bases map to TRBD1. CDR1 and CDR2 from the germline V gene are SNHLY and FYNNEI. Trimming cost V 4 bases and J 9 bases; bases outside gene matches: 8. The CDR3 spans 15 residues. CDR3 protein: CASSADRVKGSPLHF. For the CDR3, the DNA is TGTGCCAGCAGTGCGGACAGGGTTAAGGGTTCACCCCTCCACTTT.

This sequence joins TRBV4-1 and TRBJ2-7, with D tentatively TRBD2 (5 bases). V was cut by 3 bases and J by 2 bases, with 14 bases left in between. The CDR3 extends over 15 amino acids. The germline CDR1 and CDR2 sequences are MGHRA and YSYEKL. Written as DNA, the CDR3 is TGCGCCAGCAGCCAGAGCCTCGGGGTTGCCTACGAGCAGTACTTC. Its protein product is CASSQSLGVAYEQYF.

The chain has TRBV27 and TRBJ2-1, with 8 bases that match TRBD2. Trimming took 5 bases from V and 7 from J; bases not matched to a gene: 4. The CDR3 is 13 residues long. Germline-derived CDR1 and CDR2 are MNHEY and SMNVEV (reference sequence). In DNA form, the CDR3 reads TGTGCCAGCAGTGGGACTAGTACGAATGAGCAGTTCTTC. Translation: CASSGTSTNEQFF.